Listed below are T cell receptor beta chains from one sample, sequenced in a study of metastatic and nonmetastatic thyroid tumors. Through MiXCR, TCRdb re-clonotyped the PCR reads. The table includes 35,000 to 45,000 clones, around 3.1% detected once. Sequenced material: blood. These TCRs come from a female donor with papillary thyroid cancer or a benign thyroid nodule (not recorded which). Some clones in this sample may be carry-over from other donors' samples. The CDR3 runs from the conserved cysteine through the conserved F or W. The D gene is left open where the match is weak. The size entry is marked missing in some rows and otherwise reads once, few, many or a size class.

>many|TRBD1|TRBJ2-5|TRBV5-1
TGCGCCAGCAGCGCGTCCGGGACAGGACAAGAGACCCAGTACTTC
CASSASGTGQETQYF
>many|TRBD1|TRBJ1-1|TRBV2
TGTGCCAGCAGGTTACAGGGGAGGGATGAAGCTTTCTTT
CASRLQGRDEAFF
>NA|TRBD1|TRBJ2-3|TRBV20-1
TGCAGTGCTAGTAGGACAGGGGAGAGGGGCGAGCAGTATTTT
CSASRTGERGEQYF
>many|NA|TRBJ1-5|TRBV9
TGTGCCAGCATCCTAGGAGAGGGAGGGAGGCAGCCCCAGCATTTT
CASILGEGGRQPQHF
>many|NA|TRBJ2-1|TRBV5-1
TGCGCCAGCAGCTTAGCCGGTCCCGACAATGAGCAGTTCTTC
CASSLAGPDNEQFF
>few|NA|TRBJ1-3|TRBV5-1
TGCGCCAGCAGCTTGGAACCGGGAAACACCATATATTTT
CASSLEPGNTIYF
>few|NA|TRBJ1-5|TRBV6-1
TGTGCCAGCAGTGCGTACAGCAATGGTCAGCCCCAGCATTTT
CASSAYSNGQPQHF
>few|NA|TRBJ1-5|TRBV30
TGTGCCTGGAGTCGAGGGGCTGGGGCCAATCAGCCCCAGCATTTT
CAWSRGAGANQPQHF
>NA|NA|TRBJ2-1|TRBV6-2/TRBV6-3
TGTGCCAGCAGCTTAACAGGGGAGCGGGGCAATGAGCAGTTCTTC
CASSLTGERGNEQFF
>few|TRBD2|TRBJ2-3|TRBV28
TGTGCCAGCAGGGAAAAGGGACTAGCGGGAGATACGCAGTATTTT
CASREKGLAGDTQYF
>few|NA|TRBJ1-2|TRBV12-3/TRBV12-4
TGTGCCAGCACTTTTTCGGCCAGGGGCGAAGGGCGGGGCTACACCTTC
CASTFSARGEGRGYTF
>many|TRBD2|TRBJ2-2|TRBV30
TGTGCCTGGAGAAAGCCGTCTGGAGCGGGAGGAGTCGGGGAGCTGTTTTTT
CAWRKPSGAGGVGELFF
>NA|NA|TRBJ1-1|TRBV6-1
TGTGCCAGCAGTGATCGCGGGACACGTGAAGCTTTCTTT
CASSDRGTREAFF
>medium-sized|NA|TRBJ1-6|TRBV9
TGTGCCAGCAGCGATGACACCCTAGGTGATTCACCCCTCCACTTT
CASSDDTLGDSPLHF
>many|TRBD2|TRBJ2-7|TRBV30
TGTGCCTGGGGGACTAGCGGGAGGAGTTGGGAGCAGTACTTC
CAWGTSGRSWEQYF
>many|TRBD1|TRBJ1-3|TRBV19
TGTGCCAGTAGTATCTCGACAGGGAGTGGAAACACCATATATTTT
CASSISTGSGNTIYF
>NA|NA|TRBJ1-1|TRBV12-3/TRBV12-4
TGTGCCAGCAGGTTAGGGGGATTAGCTTTCTTT
CASRLGGLAFF
>NA|TRBD2|TRBJ2-7|TRBV28
TGTGCCAGCAGTTTAGAGCGGGACTCCTCGTACGAGCAGTACTTC
CASSLERDSSYEQYF
>few|NA|TRBJ1-4|TRBV9
TGTGCCAGCAGCGCAGGCGTTTGGGTTGAAAAACTGTTTTTT
CASSAGVWVEKLFF
>many|NA|TRBJ2-7|TRBV20-1
TGCAGTGCTAGAACTTATTACGAGCAGTACTTC
CSARTYYEQYF
>few|NA|TRBJ1-2|TRBV12-3/TRBV12-4
TGTGCCAGCAGCCCTGGCACAGGGTATGGCTACACCTTC
CASSPGTGYGYTF
>NA|NA|TRBJ1-6|TRBV6-5
TGTGCCTGCAGTTACTCGATCCCCAGAAATTCACCCCTCCACTTC
CACSYSIPRNSPLHF
>few|NA|TRBJ2-1|TRBV20-1
TGCAGTGCTAGAGAGGGCGCGAGCGAGCAGTTCTTC
CSAREGASEQFF
>NA|NA|TRBJ2-1|TRBV5-6
TGTGCCAGCACCCACCCCAGGCGGGAAAGGGATGAGCAGTTCTTC
CASTHPRRERDEQFF
>many|NA|TRBJ2-7|TRBV6-6
TGTGCCAGCAGTTACTCGACAAAATCCTACGAGCAGTACTTC
CASSYSTKSYEQYF
>medium-sized|TRBD2|TRBJ2-1|TRBV11-3
TGTGCCAGCAGCTCCCGAGCGGGAGCGAACAATGAGCAGTTCTTC
CASSSRAGANNEQFF
>few|NA|TRBJ1-4|TRBV2
TGTGCCAGCAGTTACCAGGCTAGGGGGTCTAATGAAAAACTGTTTTTT
CASSYQARGSNEKLFF
>NA|NA|TRBJ2-2|TRBV6-4
TGTGCCAGCCGGTCCGCCGCGAACACCGGGGAGCTGTTTTTT
CASRSAANTGELFF
>many|NA|TRBJ2-7|TRBV7-8
TGTGCCAGCAGCCCTCGGACTATCCGGGAGATAAACGAGCAGTACTTC
CASSPRTIREINEQYF
>many|TRBD1|TRBJ2-6|TRBV6-1
TGTGCCAGCAGTGGACAGGGGCCTATCTCTGGGGCCAACGTCCTGACTTTC
CASSGQGPISGANVLTF
>many|NA|TRBJ1-4|TRBV30
TGTGCCTGGAGTGTGGTCCTCAGTGAAAAACTGTTTTTT
CAWSVVLSEKLFF
>few|NA|TRBJ1-6|TRBV5-1
TGCGCCAGCAGCCAGCGGACAGATTATAATTCACCCCTCCACTTT
CASSQRTDYNSPLHF
>few|NA|TRBJ1-2|TRBV14
TGTGCCAGCAGCCAAGGTTTCAGGGCGAACTATGGCTACACCTTC
CASSQGFRANYGYTF
>many|NA|TRBJ1-2|TRBV7-8
TGTGCCAGCAGCATCGGAGGGGTGAACTATGGCTACACCTTC
CASSIGGVNYGYTF
>many|TRBD1|TRBJ2-1|TRBV11-2
TGTGCCAGCAGCTTAAGTGGGACAGGGTTCTACAATGAGCAGTTCTTC
CASSLSGTGFYNEQFF
>many|NA|TRBJ1-1|TRBV4-1
TGCGCCAGCAGCCCAGTCAGGAACACTGAAGCTTTCTTT
CASSPVRNTEAFF
>many|TRBD2|TRBJ2-3|TRBV9
TGTGCCAGCAGCGCCTGGACTAGCGGGACAGATACGCAGTATTTT
CASSAWTSGTDTQYF
>many|NA|TRBJ1-1|TRBV20-1
TGCAGTGCGTATCAACAGAACACTGAAGCTTTCTTT
CSAYQQNTEAFF
>many|NA|TRBJ2-3|TRBV6-2/TRBV6-3
TGTGCCAGCAGTCACATCACAGATACGCAGTATTTT
CASSHITDTQYF
>NA|NA|TRBJ1-2|TRBV6-1
TGTGCCAGCAGTTACCTGGGTGACTATGGCTACACCTTC
CASSYLGDYGYTF
>many|NA|TRBJ2-3|TRBV11-3
TGTGCCAGCAGCTCTAAACCTAGCACAGATACGCAGTATTTT
CASSSKPSTDTQYF
>few|NA|TRBJ1-2|TRBV6-2/TRBV6-3
TGTGCCAGCAACTCCGACAAGAACTATGGCTACACCTTC
CASNSDKNYGYTF
>NA|NA|TRBJ1-2|TRBV4-1
TGCGCCAGCAGCCAAGAGGCTCCCAGGGCCCATGGCTACACCTTC
CASSQEAPRAHGYTF
>few|TRBD1|TRBJ1-1|TRBV6-5
TGTGCCAGCAGTTACGCTGGGGCAGGGGGGGGAACTGAAGCTTTCTTT
CASSYAGAGGGTEAFF
>many|TRBD2|TRBJ2-3|TRBV10-2
TGCGCCAGCAGTTCCCGGGCTAGCGGGAGGGCAGATACGCAGTATTTT
CASSSRASGRADTQYF
>few|TRBD1|TRBJ1-2|TRBV28
TGTGCCAGCAGTCTGCCGGGACAGGGTAACTATGGCTACACCTTC
CASSLPGQGNYGYTF
>NA|TRBD1|TRBJ1-1|TRBV20-1
TGCAGTGCTCGGGGGGCAGGGGGCTCGAACACTGAAGCTTTCTTT
CSARGAGGSNTEAFF
>many|NA|TRBJ1-1|TRBV19
TGTGCCAGTAGTATGAGGGAGACTAACACTGAAGCTTTCTTT
CASSMRETNTEAFF
>many|TRBD2|TRBJ2-1|TRBV20-1
TGCAGTGTCGATAGCGGGGAATGGGCCTACAATGAGCAGTTCTTC
CSVDSGEWAYNEQFF
>many|NA|TRBJ2-3|TRBV11-2
TGTGCCAGCAACACACTAGATACGCAGTATTTT
CASNTLDTQYF